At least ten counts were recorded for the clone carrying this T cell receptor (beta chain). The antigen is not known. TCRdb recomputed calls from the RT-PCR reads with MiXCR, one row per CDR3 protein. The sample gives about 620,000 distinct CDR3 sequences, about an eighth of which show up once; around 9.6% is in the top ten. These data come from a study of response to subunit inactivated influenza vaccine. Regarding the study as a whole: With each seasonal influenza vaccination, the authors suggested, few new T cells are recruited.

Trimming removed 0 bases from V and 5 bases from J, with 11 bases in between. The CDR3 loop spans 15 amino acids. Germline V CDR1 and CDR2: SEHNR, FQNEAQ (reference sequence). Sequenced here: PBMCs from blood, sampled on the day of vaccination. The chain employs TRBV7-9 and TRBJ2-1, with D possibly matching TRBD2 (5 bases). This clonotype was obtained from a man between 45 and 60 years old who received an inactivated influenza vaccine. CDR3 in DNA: TGTGCCAGCAGCTTAGCCTCGCTAGCCAACAATGAGCAGTTCTTC. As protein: CASSLASLANNEQFF. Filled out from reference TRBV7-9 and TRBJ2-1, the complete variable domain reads DTGVSQNPRHKITKRGQNVTFRCDPISEHNRLYWYRQTLGQGPEFLTYFQNEAQLEKSRLLSDRFSAERPKGSFSTLEIQRTEQGDSAMYLCASSLASLANNEQFFGPGTRLTVL.